Following are 10 T cell receptor beta chains from one sample sequenced in a study of cytomegalovirus exposure and HLA in healthy donors. 13 Jbeta primers and 60 Vbeta primers were used for the PCR. TCRdb's copy holds only in-frame clones and misses some; the assay was immunoSEQ multiplex PCR. The data show roughly 200,000 clones, around nine tenths seen once. The source material was PBMCs. The receptors here all came from a young woman in good health and CMV-seronegative.

V and J are TRBV4-1 and TRBJ1-1; possibly TRBD1 for D (5 bases). Per germline, CDR1 MGHRA and CDR2 YSYEKL. The length of the CDR3 is 14 residues. V was cut by 3 bases and J by 8 bases, with 16 bases left in between. CDR3 DNA: TGCGCCAGCAGCCAGGGGGGGACCTTCGCAGAAGCTTTCTTT. It codes for CASSQGGTFAEAFF.

The CDR3 loop reads CASSVRLRGNEQFF. CDR3 bases: TGTGCCAGCAGCGTAAGGTTACGGGGCAATGAGCAGTTCTTC. This sequence joins TRBV9 and TRBJ2-1; D is possibly TRBD2 (5 bases). V dropped 1 base and J dropped 6 bases, with 11 bases sitting between them. The CDR3 runs to 14 residues. The germline CDR1 and CDR2 sequences are SGDLS and YYNGEE.

The chain employs TRBV7-2 and TRBJ2-5; D is unresolved. This CDR3 comprises 15 residues. Germline V gene sequence: CDR1 SGHTA, CDR2 FQGNSA. Trimming removed 6 bases at V and 0 bases at J, with 14 bases between. For the CDR3, the DNA is TGTGCCAGCAGTCAACTTGACGGGTACCAAGAGACCCAGTACTTC. Amino acid sequence: CASSQLDGYQETQYF.

This clone turned up a few times. The genes are TRBV4-3 and TRBJ1-2, with D perhaps matching TRBD1 (6 bases). The V gene lost 0 bases and the J gene lost 3 bases, with 8 bases spanning the gap. CDR3 size: 14 residues. The germline CDR1 and CDR2 sequences are LGHNA and YSLEER. CDR3 in amino acids: CASSQERTDYGYTF. The DNA of the CDR3 is TGCGCCAGCAGCCAAGAGAGGACAGACTATGGCTACACCTTC.

J is TRBJ2-5 and V is TRBV19; 9 bases fit TRBD1. The CDR3 covers 15 residues. V shed 2 bases and J 5 bases; nucleotides not matched to a gene: 6. CDR1 is LNHDA and CDR2 is SQIVND in the germline V gene (reference sequence). As DNA, the CDR3 is TGTGCCAGTAGTATACCGGGACAGGGAAGGGAGACCCAGTACTTC. Amino acids: CASSIPGQGRETQYF.

The CDR3 DNA is TGTGCCAGCTCACGGCAAGGGGGAACAAACTCTGGAAACACCATATATTTT. The encoded protein is CASSRQGGTNSGNTIYF. The chain carries TRBV18 and TRBJ1-3; maybe TRBD1 (6 bases). This CDR3 has 17 residues. Germline CDR1 reads KGHSH; CDR2 reads LQKENI. The V gene lost 4 bases and the J gene lost 0 bases, with 16 bases spanning the gap.

V is TRBV27 and J is TRBJ1-5; D is possibly TRBD1 (6 bases). The germline gives CDR1 MNHEY, CDR2 SMNVEV (reference sequence). Trimming stripped 1 base from V and 4 bases from J, with 8 bases between. CDR3 length: 14 amino acids. The CDR3 region has the DNA TGTGCCAGCAGTTTATTTCAGGGGAATCAGCCCCAGCATTTT. Translating it yields CASSLFQGNQPQHF.

V is TRBV27 and J is TRBJ1-1; possible D gene TRBD1, 5 bases. The V end lost 5 bases, the J end lost 6 bases, and 19 bases lay between the germline ends. Germline CDR1 is MNHEY and CDR2 is SMNVEV (reference sequence). The CDR3 loop spans 15 amino acids. The CDR3 spells CASSRWGGGRPEAFF. The CDR3 region has the DNA TGTGCCAGCAGTAGGTGGGGGGGAGGGCGGCCTGAAGCTTTCTTT.

J is TRBJ1-6 and V is TRBV9; D is uncertain. The V and J ends lost 1 base and 1 base respectively, with 9 bases between them. Germline V lookup: CDR1 SGDLS, CDR2 YYNGEE. The CDR3 runs 16 residues. The CDR3 DNA reads TGTGCCAGCAGCGTAAGTCGAGGTTCCTATAATTCACCCCTCCACTTT. This translates into CASSVSRGSYNSPLHF.

The chain has TRBV7-7 and TRBJ2-2; 14 bases fit TRBD2. CDR1 is SSHAT and CDR2 is FNYEAQ in the germline V gene (reference sequence). Losses at the gene ends were 0 bases for V and 5 bases for J; bases not matched to a gene: 5. There are 18 residues in the CDR3. CDR3 sequence: CASSLATSGGARTGELFF. The CDR3, as DNA: TGTGCCAGCAGCTTAGCGACTAGCGGGGGGGCAAGGACCGGGGAGCTGTTTTTT.